The TCR beta chain under discussion was sequenced for a study of T cell repertoires in cytomegalovirus infection. On the study more broadly: Epitope selection comprised recently identified HLA-C-restricted CMV epitopes and well-studied HLA-B-restricted CMV epitopes. TCR beta signatures that were public indicated CMV infection and matching HLA type.

TCRdb independently ran MiXCR on the reads; one entry per CDR3 protein. The table has 680,000 or so distinct CDR3 sequences, roughly 33% seen once. This CDR3 region has 16 residues. In germline, CDR1 is LNHNV, CDR2 YYDKDF (reference sequence). Between the trimmed V and J ends, which lost 0 bases and 2 bases, there was a span of 11 bases. In regard to this clonotype: Its antigen is not known.

General observations from the study: There were carriers of CMV plus the relevant HLA, and cumulative public TCR beta family frequency identified them.

The sequence was collected from a human donor in good health (CMV status not recorded). Some clones in this sample may be carry-over from other donors' samples. V and J are TRBV15 and TRBJ2-1, with D tentatively TRBD2 (6 bases). The sample consisted of cultured PBMCs, taken from culture after CMV antigen stimulation. The CDR3 DNA reads as TGTGCCACCAGCAGAGATGGGTGGGGGGCCTACAATGAGCAGTTCTTC. Protein: CATSRDGWGAYNEQFF.